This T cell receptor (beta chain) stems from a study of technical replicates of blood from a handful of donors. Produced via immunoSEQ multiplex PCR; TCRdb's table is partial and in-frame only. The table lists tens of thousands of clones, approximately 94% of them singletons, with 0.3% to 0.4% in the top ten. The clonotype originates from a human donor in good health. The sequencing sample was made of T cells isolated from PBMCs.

The CDR3 DNA is TGTGCCTGGAGTCTGGACTTGAATGAGCAGTTCTTC. Amino acid sequence: CAWSLDLNEQFF. The rearrangement uses TRBV30 and TRBJ2-1, with D perhaps TRBD2 (5 bases). Trimming took off 2 bases at V and 7 bases at J, with 9 bases between the two ends. CDR1 and CDR2 from the germline V gene are GTSNPN and SVGIG (reference sequence). This CDR3 contains 12 residues. The full variable domain, rest sourced from reference TRBV30 and TRBJ2-1, is SQTIHQWPATLVQPVGSPLSLECTVEGTSNPNLYWYRQAAGRGLQLLFYSVGIGQISSEVPQNLSASRPQDRQFILSSKKLLLSDSGFYLCAWSLDLNEQFFGPGTRLTVL.